This T cell receptor beta chain was found in a study of T cells after yellow fever vaccination. Trimming removed 5 bases from V and 2 bases from J; junction bases left unmatched: 4. The germline gives CDR1 DFQATT, CDR2 SNEGSKA (reference sequence). This CDR3 has 14 residues. In TCRdb, the 5' RACE reads were re-called with MiXCR into one record per CDR3 protein. The table shows 500,000 to 700,000 distinct CDR3 sequences, with 19% occurring only once. The sequenced sample was PBMCs, obtained 15 days after the yellow fever booster vaccination. This chain joins TRBV20-1 and TRBJ2-3; TRBD2 agrees at 10 bases. The sequence derives from a young man who received the YFV17D yellow fever vaccine. CDR3 region: CSAATSGNTDTQYF. CDR3 coding DNA: TGCAGTGCTGCCACTAGCGGGAACACAGATACGCAGTATTTT.